Sequencing of this T cell receptor beta chain was carried out in a study of blood T cells in healthy people across ages. Overall study findings and caveats: Long-lived donors exceeded aged donors in naive CD4+ cells and diversity.

Worth noting for this clonotype: Its antigen is currently unknown.

The second PCR ran about 6 to 12 cycles with a sample-barcoded 5' primer and J-beta primers. TCRdb independently ran MiXCR on the 5' RACE reads; one entry per CDR3 protein. This sample has 800,000 to 950,000 distinct CDR3 sequences; 25% to 35% occur once, and the top ten carry roughly 10%. This CDR3 is 13 amino acids long. V lost 5 bases, J lost 4 bases, and 11 bases lay in between. The same specimen was also included in a second study, on T cells of mothers and their children. Turning to that study: A few healthy Caucasian mothers, along with their six children, were the donors. The second PCR's M1S primer added sample barcodes and 2-4 random nucleotides. In each mother, TCR beta CDR3 reads exceeded 9 million; in each child, they numbered some 2.8 million.

V gene TRBV12-3 or TRBV12-4 combines with J gene TRBJ2-5; D not resolved. Sequenced input: blood. This receptor was obtained from a woman between 35 and 50 years old in good health. CDR3 nucleotides: TGTGCCAGCAGTCGGGCCTCCAGAGAGACCCAGTACTTC. It yields the protein CASSRASRETQYF.